This is a list of T cell receptor beta chains from one sample in a study of shared clonotypes between healthy human individuals. The protocol was immunoSEQ multiplex PCR, while the TCRdb copy is restricted to in-frame clones and leaves out a portion. Of 180,000 or so clones listed, roughly 93% are singletons. Sequencing used naive CD4+ T cells sorted from blood. The source is a woman aged 30 to 39 in good health. Each CDR3 is given with its conserved first and last residue. A D gene is named only where the DNA matches it firmly. Clone size is shown for a subset of rows, as once, few, many or a class of expanded clone.

CDR3aa | CDR3nt | d_gene | j_gene | abundance | v_gene
CASSETGLGYTF | TGTGCCAGCAGTGAAACAGGGTTAGGCTACACCTTC | . | TRBJ1-2 | . | TRBV2
CASSQDWMRGEQYF | TGTGCCAGCAGCCAAGACTGGATGCGGGGCGAGCAGTACTTC | . | TRBJ2-7 | . | TRBV14
CASSETGAQPQHF | TGTGCCAGCAGTGAGACAGGGGCCCAGCCCCAGCATTTT | TRBD1 | TRBJ1-5 | . | TRBV2
CASSWTGQAYEQYF | TGTGCCAGCAGTTGGACAGGGCAGGCCTACGAGCAGTACTTC | TRBD1 | TRBJ2-7 | once | TRBV28
CASSQWRAGEQYF | TGTGCCAGCAGCCAATGGCGGGCGGGGGAGCAGTACTTC | . | TRBJ2-7 | . | TRBV14
CASSADRGCQPQHF | TGTGCCAGCAGCGCCGACAGGGGTTGTCAGCCCCAGCATTTT | TRBD1 | TRBJ1-5 | . | TRBV25-1
CASSLTSGRAVETQYF | TGTGCCAGCAGTCTGACTAGCGGGAGGGCCGTTGAGACCCAGTACTTC | TRBD2 | TRBJ2-5 | . | TRBV9
CASRVRWSNQPQHF | TGTGCCAGCAGGGTAAGGTGGAGCAATCAGCCCCAGCATTTT | . | TRBJ1-5 | . | TRBV5-6
CASSPQDGADYTF | TGTGCCAGCTCACCGCAAGACGGGGCGGACTACACCTTC | . | TRBJ1-2 | . | TRBV18
CASSQGQGRTEAFF | TGTGCCAGCTCACAGGGGCAGGGGAGGACTGAAGCTTTCTTT | . | TRBJ1-1 | . | TRBV18
CASSQGASNQPQHF | TGCGCCAGCAGCCAAGGGGCCAGCAATCAGCCCCAGCATTTT | . | TRBJ1-5 | . | TRBV4-1
CASSLNLGQHGYTF | TGTGCCAGCAGCTTAAACTTGGGACAGCATGGCTACACCTTC | TRBD1 | TRBJ1-2 | once | TRBV11-2
CASSLRDRGLRSYEQYF | TGTGCCAGCAGTTTAAGGGACAGGGGGCTTAGGAGCTACGAGCAGTACTTC | TRBD1 | TRBJ2-7 | . | TRBV28
CASSSPSDTEAFF | TGTGCCAGCAGCTCCCCAAGCGACACTGAAGCTTTCTTT | . | TRBJ1-1 | . | TRBV11-1